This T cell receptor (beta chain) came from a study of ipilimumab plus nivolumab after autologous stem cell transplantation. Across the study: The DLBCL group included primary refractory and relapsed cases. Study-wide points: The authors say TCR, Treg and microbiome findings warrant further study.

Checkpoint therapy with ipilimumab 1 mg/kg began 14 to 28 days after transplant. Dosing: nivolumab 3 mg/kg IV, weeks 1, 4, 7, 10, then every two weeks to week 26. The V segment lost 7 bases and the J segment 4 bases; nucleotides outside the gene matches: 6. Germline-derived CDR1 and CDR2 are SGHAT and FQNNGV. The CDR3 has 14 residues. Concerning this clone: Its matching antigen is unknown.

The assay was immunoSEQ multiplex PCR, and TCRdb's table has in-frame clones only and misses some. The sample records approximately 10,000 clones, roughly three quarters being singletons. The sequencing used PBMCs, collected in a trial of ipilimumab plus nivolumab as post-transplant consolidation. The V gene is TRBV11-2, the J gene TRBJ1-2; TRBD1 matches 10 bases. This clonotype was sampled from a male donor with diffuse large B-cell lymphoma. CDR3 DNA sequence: TGTGCCAGCAACGCTGGGACAGGGGCCTATGGCTACACCTTC. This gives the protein CASNAGTGAYGYTF.